This is a list of T cell receptor beta chains from one sample in a study of response to subunit inactivated influenza vaccine. TCRdb processed the RT-PCR reads anew with MiXCR; each CDR3 protein has one entry. This sample has 450,000 to 600,000 distinct CDR3 sequences, with around 7.9% found just once. Source: PBMCs from blood, taken around 2 years after vaccination. These receptor sequences come from a man aged 50-75 years who received an inactivated influenza vaccine. Each CDR3 is given with its conserved first and last residue. A D gene is named only where the DNA matches it firmly. Clone size is given for some rows only: seen once, a few or many times, or a class if the clone is expanded.

clone size,J gene,D gene,V gene,CDR3 DNA,CDR3 protein
few,TRBJ2-2,TRBD2,TRBV9,TGTGCCAGCAGCGGGGGGGGTCATTTGAACACCGGGGAGCTGTTTTTT,CASSGGGHLNTGELFF
few,TRBJ1-5,NA,TRBV28,TGTGCCAGCAGTTTATGGGCAGGGGTGGGGGCTCAGCCCCAGCATTTT,CASSLWAGVGAQPQHF
NA,TRBJ1-2,NA,TRBV12-3/TRBV12-4,TGTGCCAGCAGTACGTCCAATAACTATGGCTACACCTTC,CASSTSNNYGYTF
few,TRBJ2-1,TRBD2,TRBV20-1,TGCAGTGCTAAGAGTTGGCTAGCGGGAGTCATTGAGCAGTTCTTC,CSAKSWLAGVIEQFF
few,TRBJ2-1,TRBD1,TRBV5-1,TGCGCCAGCAGCTTTCGAGACAGGGGGGCCAATGAGCAGTTCTTC,CASSFRDRGANEQFF
NA,TRBJ1-5,NA,TRBV20-1,TGCAGTGCCTGGGGACCGCAGCTTAGCAATCAGCCCCAGCATTTT,CSAWGPQLSNQPQHF
NA,TRBJ2-1,NA,TRBV7-9,TGTGCCAGCAGCTTAACGACTAGATTAGGCAATGAGCAGTTCTTC,CASSLTTRLGNEQFF
NA,TRBJ2-7,TRBD2,TRBV20-1,TGCAGTGCTAGAGAAAGTAGCGGGAGTATCCACGAGCAGTACTTC,CSARESSGSIHEQYF
NA,TRBJ2-2,NA,TRBV5-1,TGCGCCAGCAGCACGCCGAGGGGCGCCGGGACCGGGGAGCTGTTTTTT,CASSTPRGAGTGELFF
few,TRBJ2-6,NA,TRBV28,TGTGCCAGCAGGGGGCAATCGCCGGGGGCCAACGTCCTGACTTTC,CASRGQSPGANVLTF
NA,TRBJ2-6,TRBD1,TRBV6-1,TGTGCCAGCAACGCCGGGACAGGCTGGACTGGGGCCAACGTCCTGACTTTC,CASNAGTGWTGANVLTF
many,TRBJ2-3,TRBD2,TRBV11-3,TGTGCCAGCAGCTTAAAATCACGGCGGGGGGGCAACACAGATACGCAGTATTTT,CASSLKSRRGGNTDTQYF
NA,TRBJ2-1,NA,TRBV7-9,TGTGCCAGCAGCGCCTGGGTGATGTTAGGCTCCTACAATGAGCAGTTCTTC,CASSAWVMLGSYNEQFF
NA,TRBJ2-1,NA,TRBV7-8,TGTGCCAGCAGCCGGGCCGCCGGGGAGCAGTTCTTC,CASSRAAGEQFF
many,TRBJ1-2,NA,TRBV4-1,TGCGCCAGCAGCCAAGATTGGGACGGCTACTATGGCTACACCTTC,CASSQDWDGYYGYTF
few,TRBJ2-1,TRBD2,TRBV4-3,TGCGCCAGCAGCCAAGATCGCCTAGCGGGGGTCAATGAGCAGTTCTTC,CASSQDRLAGVNEQFF
few,TRBJ2-1,TRBD2,TRBV4-2,TGTGCCAGCAGCCAAACAGGGACTAGCGGGAGAGCTGAGCAGTTCTTC,CASSQTGTSGRAEQFF
NA,TRBJ2-4,NA,TRBV9,TGTGCCAGCAGCGTAGCTTGGGAGTCCAAAAACATTCAGTACTTC,CASSVAWESKNIQYF
NA,TRBJ1-1,TRBD1,TRBV6-2/TRBV6-3,TGTGCCAGCAGTTCCCGACAGGGAACGAACACTGAAGCTTTCTTT,CASSSRQGTNTEAFF
NA,TRBJ1-1,TRBD1,TRBV20-1,TGCAGTGCCCCCGGGACAGGGGGATCTGAAGCTTTCTTT,CSAPGTGGSEAFF
many,TRBJ2-7,TRBD1,TRBV20-1,TGCAGTGCGCACCAAGTAGACAGGGAACGGCAGTACTTC,CSAHQVDRERQYF
NA,TRBJ2-1,NA,TRBV18,TGTGCCAGCTCACATAGCGCGGATGAGCAGTTCTTC,CASSHSADEQFF
many,TRBJ2-1,NA,TRBV29-1,TGCAGCGTGCTGGTGTCAGGGGTGGGTGGTGAGCAGTTCTTC,CSVLVSGVGGEQFF
few,TRBJ2-3,TRBD2,TRBV12-3/TRBV12-4,TGTGCCAGCAGTAGACTAGCGGGAGGGCGGGGTTACACAGATACGCAGTATTTT,CASSRLAGGRGYTDTQYF
few,TRBJ2-1,NA,TRBV29-1,TGCAGCGTTGAAGATCGGGCGGGGCAAAACTACAATGAGCAGTTCTTC,CSVEDRAGQNYNEQFF
NA,TRBJ2-3,TRBD1,TRBV5-1,TGCGCCAGCAGCGGACAGGCTCGGACAGATACGCAGTATTTT,CASSGQARTDTQYF
many,TRBJ2-2,NA,TRBV6-1,TGTGCCAGCAGGCAGGGACGGAACACCGGGGAGCTGTTTTTT,CASRQGRNTGELFF
few,TRBJ1-5,NA,TRBV7-2,TGTGCCAGCAGCTTAGCGATCAGAACGCAGCCCCAGCATTTT,CASSLAIRTQPQHF
NA,TRBJ1-1,TRBD1,TRBV28,TGTGCCAGCAGTTCCGGTGGGTCTCCCGGGACAGAGAACACTGAAGCTTTCTTT,CASSSGGSPGTENTEAFF
many,TRBJ2-7,NA,TRBV3-1,TGTGCCAGCAGCCAGGGAACGCGGGAGCAGTACTTC,CASSQGTREQYF
many,TRBJ2-7,TRBD1,TRBV12-3/TRBV12-4,TGTGCCAGCACCTTGACAGGGAGCTCCTACGAGCAGTACTTC,CASTLTGSSYEQYF
many,TRBJ2-3,NA,TRBV5-1,TGCGCCAGCAGCTTGTCTATCTCCAGGGGAGGCACAGATACGCAGTATTTT,CASSLSISRGGTDTQYF
NA,TRBJ2-7,TRBD1,TRBV20-1,TGCAGTGCCCCGGGACAGGGGGCGCTTGAGCAGTACTTC,CSAPGQGALEQYF
few,TRBJ2-3,NA,TRBV6-1,TGTGCCAGCAGTCCCCCCGTGGGTTTCACAGATACGCAGTATTTT,CASSPPVGFTDTQYF
many,TRBJ2-2,NA,TRBV29-1,TGCAGCGCGATTAAAGACTTAAACACCGGGGAGCTGTTTTTT,CSAIKDLNTGELFF
many,TRBJ2-4,NA,TRBV28,TGTGCCAGCAGGCTCGGAGGGGGGAGAAATGCCAAAAACATTCAGTACTTC,CASRLGGGRNAKNIQYF
many,TRBJ1-5,NA,TRBV5-5,TGTGCCAGCAGCCGAGGGGAGGGCGTGGAGCCCCAGCATTTT,CASSRGEGVEPQHF
few,TRBJ2-2,NA,TRBV10-3,TGTGCCATCGGGCCTCCGGGGGCCGGGGAGCTGTTTTTT,CAIGPPGAGELFF
NA,TRBJ2-3,NA,TRBV9,TGTGCCAGCAGCGTAGTCCCCATGGGCACAGATACGCAGTATTTT,CASSVVPMGTDTQYF
NA,TRBJ2-1,NA,TRBV20-1,TGCAGTGCTAGAGATCGACAGGCGGGGAGCTCCTACAATGAGCAGTTCTTC,CSARDRQAGSSYNEQFF
NA,TRBJ2-7,TRBD2,TRBV7-2,TGTGCCAGCAGCTCAGCGGGAGGGCCTGACGAGCAGTACTTC,CASSSAGGPDEQYF
few,TRBJ2-1,NA,TRBV20-1,TGCAGTGCCTCTGGGGACCGCCCTTCTGAGCAGTTCTTC,CSASGDRPSEQFF
many,TRBJ1-1,TRBD1,TRBV19,TGTGCCAGTAGTCTTCAGGGGGGCCCCACTGAAGCTTTCTTT,CASSLQGGPTEAFF
many,TRBJ2-7,TRBD1,TRBV20-1,TGCAGTGCTTTGGACAGGGGGCGCATATACGTCGAGCAGTACTTC,CSALDRGRIYVEQYF
few,TRBJ2-7,TRBD2,TRBV20-1,TGCAGTGCTAGGAAGACGCAGGGCGGGAGTGACGAGCAGTACTTC,CSARKTQGGSDEQYF
NA,TRBJ2-2,TRBD1,TRBV20-1,TGCAGTGCTTCGGGACAGACAGTAGGGGAGCTGTTTTTT,CSASGQTVGELFF
NA,TRBJ1-3,NA,TRBV11-2,TGTGCCAGCAGCCCAACGGACATTTGGCCCGCAAACTCTGGAAACACCATATATTTT,CASSPTDIWPANSGNTIYF
many,TRBJ1-1,NA,TRBV29-1,TGCAGCGTCGGCCTAGCAGCGAACACTGAAGCTTTCTTT,CSVGLAANTEAFF
NA,TRBJ2-2,TRBD2,TRBV7-6,TGTGCCAGCAGGGGTGGCAGCGGGGACGGGGAGCTGTTTTTT,CASRGGSGDGELFF
few,TRBJ2-1,NA,TRBV18,TGTGCCAGCTCACCACCGGCAACCCGGAGGTGGCAGTTCTTC,CASSPPATRRWQFF
few,TRBJ2-1,TRBD1,TRBV7-2,TGTGCCACCGGACCGGGACAGGGGTTCTACAATGAGCAGTTCTTC,CATGPGQGFYNEQFF